One sample yielded the 28 T cell receptor beta chains listed below, sequenced in a study of T-cell reconstitution after alpha-beta-depleted transplantation in children. Researchers prepared the TCRbeta library using unique molecular identifiers, the study reports. TCRdb reanalysed the PCR reads using MiXCR and keeps one entry per CDR3 protein. This sample has about 980,000 distinct CDR3 sequences, with about 31% found just once. The sample in question was PBMCs, mostly from graft donor cells, obtained 360 days after TCRalphabeta/CD19-depleted stem cell transplant. Receptors were obtained from a boy under three years old who had a stem cell transplant for SCID, so the T cells may come from the graft donor.

This clonotype came up a few times. At one boundary the junction diverges from the germline segment, which might be a read error. This chain links TRBV12-3 or TRBV12-4 with TRBJ2-4; 8 bases match TRBD1. The CDR3 is 13 residues long. DNA of the CDR3: TGTGCCAGCAGTTTAAGGGGGAACAGGGGGATCGACTTC. Its translation: CASSLRGNRGIDF.

J is TRBJ1-5 and V is TRBV20-1, with 10 bases aligning to TRBD1. V lost 3 bases, J lost 0 bases, and 11 bases stayed unmatched. This CDR3 is built from 18 residues. Germline V gene lookup returns CDR1 DFQATT and CDR2 SNEGSKA (reference sequence). The CDR3 sequence: CSARVAGQGHYSNQPQHF. CDR3 bases: TGCAGTGCTAGGGTGGCGGGACAGGGGCACTATAGCAATCAGCCCCAGCATTTT.

The chain carries TRBV7-8 and TRBJ2-7; no clear D gene. In germline, CDR1 is SGHVS, CDR2 FQNEAQ. The CDR3 has 13 residues. V lost 0 bases and J 6 bases, leaving 9 bases between the germline ends. CDR3 region: CASSLATGPEQYF. For the CDR3, the DNA is TGTGCCAGCAGCTTAGCAACCGGGCCCGAGCAGTACTTC.

The chain is built from TRBV27 and TRBJ2-2; 7 positions agree with TRBD2. V shed 2 bases, J shed 1 base, and the junction held 4 bases outside the gene matches. There are 16 residues in the CDR3. The germline V gene has CDR1 MNHEY and CDR2 SMNVEV (reference sequence). CDR3 protein: CASSLRLALNTGELFF. CDR3 DNA: TGTGCCAGCAGTTTACGACTAGCATTGAACACCGGGGAGCTGTTTTTT.

This rearrangement joins TRBV24-1 to TRBJ1-5, with D tentatively TRBD1 (6 bases). This CDR3 has 17 residues. V lost 3 bases to trimming and J lost 5 bases, with 19 bases between them. Germline values: CDR1 KGHDR, CDR2 SFDVKD. The CDR3 nucleotides are TGTGCCACCAGTGATCCGACTCCCGGGACACCCGATCAGCCCCAGCATTTT. This encodes CATSDPTPGTPDQPQHF.

This chain joins TRBV30 and TRBJ2-1; D remains ambiguous. V was shortened by 2 bases and J by 8 bases, with 7 bases between the two germline ends. CDR1 GTSNPN and CDR2 SVGIG come from the germline V gene (reference sequence). The CDR3 runs 11 residues. The CDR3 here is CAWSSVYEQFF. CDR3 DNA sequence: TGTGCCTGGAGTAGTGTCTATGAGCAGTTCTTC.

The chain employs TRBV18 and TRBJ2-5, with D maybe TRBD1 (5 bases). Trimming took off 1 base at V and 3 bases at J, with 15 bases between the two ends. The V gene's germline CDR1 is KGHSH and CDR2 LQKENI. This CDR3 has 16 amino acids. The CDR3 coding sequence is TGTGCCAGCTCACCACTTCACAGCCCAGGGAAAGAGACCCAGTACTTC. The encoded protein is CASSPLHSPGKETQYF.

This clonotype was picked up a small number of times. The chain joins TRBV12-3 or TRBV12-4 to TRBJ2-5; perhaps D is TRBD1 or TRBD2 (5 bases each). There are 12 residues in the CDR3. Trimming pared 8 bases from V and 7 bases from J, leaving 14 bases between. CDR3 coding DNA: TGTGCCAGCTCGGGACCACCAGGGACCCAGTACTTC. It yields the protein CASSGPPGTQYF.

The V call is TRBV19, the J call TRBJ1-1, with 7 bases fitting TRBD1. CDR1 and CDR2 (germline): LNHDA, SQIVND (reference sequence). The length of the CDR3 is 14 residues. Trimming cost V 8 bases and J 4 bases; bases outside gene matches: 10. The CDR3 DNA reads TGTGCCAGTCTCGGCAGGGGGATGATCACTGAAGCTTTCTTT. The encoded protein is CASLGRGMITEAFF.

The chain has TRBV6-1 and TRBJ1-2; D is possibly TRBD1 (5 bases). Germline V gene sequence: CDR1 MNHNS, CDR2 SASEGT. This CDR3 is 13 amino acids long. Trimming shortened V by 7 bases and J by 7 bases, and 16 bases separated the two germline ends. For the CDR3, the DNA is TGTGCCAGCACCACCAATGGGGGTTCTGGCTACACCTTC. Protein sequence: CASTTNGGSGYTF.

The chain combines TRBV6-2 or TRBV6-3 with TRBJ2-7; TRBD2 matches at 8 bases. CDR1 and CDR2 from the germline V gene are MNHEY and SVGEGT. The CDR3 covers 14 residues. J was trimmed by 5 bases and V by 6 bases; bases with no gene match: 9. The CDR3: CASSLPGLVHEQYF. CDR3 sequence (DNA): TGTGCCAGCAGCCTACCGGGACTAGTCCACGAGCAGTACTTC.

This clonotype was seen a few times. This CDR3 is CASSSTSGGASTQYF. CDR3 DNA sequence: TGTGCCAGCAGCTCTACTAGCGGAGGGGCTAGTACGCAGTATTTT. V gene TRBV5-5 combines with J gene TRBJ2-3; 8 nucleotides agree with TRBD2. Germline V lookup: CDR1 SGHKS, CDR2 YYEKEE (reference sequence). V lost 3 bases, J lost 8 bases, and 11 bases stayed unmatched. This CDR3 comprises 15 residues.

V usage is TRBV10-3 and J usage is TRBJ2-7; 7 bases line up with TRBD1. Germline CDR1 and CDR2: ENHRY and SYGVKD. Trimming cost V 7 bases and J 1 base; bases outside gene matches: 10. The CDR3 has 15 amino acids. Here the CDR3 reads CAITQGSGGSYEQYF. The CDR3 nucleotides are TGTGCCATCACGCAGGGTTCAGGGGGTTCCTACGAGCAGTACTTC.

This clonotype was found a few times. This chain links TRBV15 with TRBJ2-5; D not certain. The CDR3 has 13 amino acids. With 2 bases removed from V and 5 bases from J, the gap between germline ends came to 9 bases. The germline V gene encodes CDR1 LNHNV and CDR2 YYDKDF (reference sequence). CDR3 loop: CATSRTRVETQYF. In DNA, the CDR3 is TGTGCCACCAGCAGAACCCGCGTGGAGACCCAGTACTTC. The variable domain in full, with the rest retrieved from reference TRBV15 and TRBJ2-5, is DAMVIQNPRYQVTQFGKPVTLSCSQTLNHNVMYWYQQKSSQAPKLLFHYYDKDFNNEADTPDNFQSRRPNTSFCFLDIRSPGLGDTAMYLCATSRTRVETQYFGPGTRLLVL.

The chain carries TRBV20-1 and TRBJ2-1; the D gene could be TRBD1 or TRBD2 (6 bases each). CDR1 is DFQATT and CDR2 is SNEGSKA in the germline V gene (reference sequence). The CDR3 length is 14 residues. V was cut by 3 bases and J by 8 bases, with 17 bases left in between. CDR3 protein: CSAREGGPGYEQFF. The CDR3 DNA sequence: TGCAGTGCTAGGGAGGGGGGCCCTGGCTATGAGCAGTTCTTC.

The rearrangement joins TRBV24-1 to TRBJ2-5; D unclear. V was cut by 1 base and J by 2 bases, with 13 bases left in between. This CDR3 has 16 amino acids. Germline V gene sequence: CDR1 KGHDR, CDR2 SFDVKD. The CDR3 spells CATSDLTRMGQETQYF. The CDR3 DNA follows: TGTGCCACCAGTGATTTAACCCGGATGGGGCAAGAGACCCAGTACTTC.

The V gene is TRBV9, the J gene TRBJ1-1, with D tentatively TRBD1 (5 bases). The CDR3 length is 14 residues. V gave up 5 bases and J gave up 5 bases, with 16 bases separating them. The germline CDR1 and CDR2 sequences are SGDLS and YYNGEE. The CDR3 DNA follows: TGTGCCAGCAGTTCAGGGTGGGAGGTGACTGAAGCTTTCTTT. Its protein product is CASSSGWEVTEAFF.

The J gene is TRBJ2-7, the V gene TRBV4-1; possibly TRBD1 or TRBD2 for D (6 bases each). The CDR3 covers 17 residues. The ends were cut back, 1 base at V and 2 bases at J, with 18 bases in the middle. In germline, CDR1 is MGHRA, CDR2 YSYEKL. In DNA, the CDR3 is TGCGCCAGCAGCCAAGCGCACTTGGGGGGCCCGACCTACGAGCAGTACTTC. Amino acids: CASSQAHLGGPTYEQYF.

This clonotype was picked up many times. This chain uses TRBV7-8 with TRBJ2-2, with D unresolved. Germline V gives CDR1 SGHVS, CDR2 FQNEAQ. V shed 1 base and J shed 8 bases, with 5 bases lying between them. CDR3 length: 12 amino acids. CDR3 coding DNA: TGTGCCAGCAGCTTAGTCCTTGGGGAGCTGTTTTTT. It specifies CASSLVLGELFF.

V and J are TRBV7-3 and TRBJ2-1; 16 bases align to TRBD2. From germline, CDR1 is SGHTA and CDR2 FQGTGA. V lost 5 bases and J lost 5; bases outside the gene matches: 3. This CDR3 contains 16 residues. CDR3 sequence reads: CASSGTSGGANNEQFF. The CDR3 bases are TGTGCCAGCAGCGGGACTAGCGGGGGGGCCAACAATGAGCAGTTCTTC.

The chain joins TRBV15 to TRBJ2-1; D is perhaps TRBD2 (5 bases). The CDR3 spans 14 residues. V was trimmed by 2 bases and J by 8 bases, leaving 13 bases between them. Germline V gene lookup returns CDR1 LNHNV and CDR2 YYDKDF (reference sequence). CDR3 DNA sequence: TGTGCCACCAGCAGATCAACCGCCGGGGATGAGCAGTTCTTC. This encodes CATSRSTAGDEQFF.

This chain connects TRBV12-3 or TRBV12-4 to TRBJ2-7; TRBD1 might be the D (5 bases). The CDR3 spans 16 residues. The ends were cut back, 5 bases at V and 5 bases at J, with 22 bases in the middle. The CDR3 DNA reads TGTGCCAGCAGTGCACCTAACAGGCCTCTAAGGAACGAGCAGTACTTC. Encoded protein: CASSAPNRPLRNEQYF.

The rearrangement uses TRBV20-1 and TRBJ2-7; 9 bases map to TRBD2. Germline V CDR1 and CDR2: DFQATT, SNEGSKA (reference sequence). The CDR3 runs to 16 residues. Trimming removed 0 bases from V and 9 bases from J; junction bases left unmatched: 15. Here the CDR3 reads CSARDPLAGVPLGQYF. The CDR3, as DNA: TGCAGTGCTAGAGACCCTTTAGCGGGGGTCCCTCTCGGGCAGTACTTC.

This clonotype has at least ten counts. The CDR3 reads CASSLSGTGYGYTF. The CDR3, as DNA: TGCGCCAGCAGCTTGTCCGGGACAGGGTATGGCTACACCTTC. The gene calls are TRBV5-1 and TRBJ1-2, with 9 bases lining up with TRBD1. Germline-derived CDR1 and CDR2 are SGHRS and YFSETQ. The CDR3 runs 14 residues. J lost 5 bases, V lost 1 base, and 3 bases had no gene match.

The rearrangement links TRBV12-3 or TRBV12-4 to TRBJ1-2; D gene unclear. The CDR3 has 13 amino acids. The germline V and J ends were trimmed by 1 base and 2 bases, with 5 bases remaining between them. The CDR3 protein is CASSLDQNYGYTF. CDR3 nucleotides: TGTGCCAGCAGTTTAGATCAAAACTATGGCTACACCTTC.

This chain links TRBV6-2 or TRBV6-3 with TRBJ1-1; D is possibly TRBD1 (5 bases). Trimming pared 8 bases from V and 1 base from J, leaving 17 bases between. This CDR3 has 15 residues. Germline CDR1 MNHEY, CDR2 SVGEGT. CDR3: CASGRAGHQNTEAFF. The CDR3 DNA reads as TGTGCCAGCGGGCGGGCAGGACACCAGAACACTGAAGCTTTCTTT.

The chain has TRBV10-2 and TRBJ2-3; D remains ambiguous. This CDR3 spans 15 amino acids. The germline V and J ends were trimmed by 2 bases and 2 bases, with 11 bases remaining between them. Per germline, CDR1 WSHSY and CDR2 SAAADI. The CDR3 DNA sequence: TGCGCCAGCAGTGAGATTCGGTCTCTCACAGATACGCAGTATTTT. Protein sequence: CASSEIRSLTDTQYF.

The chain combines TRBV3-1 with TRBJ1-1; D is ambiguous. Looked up from germline, CDR1 is LGHDT and CDR2 is YNNKEL (reference sequence). The V end lost 1 base, the J end lost 3 bases, and 12 bases lay between the germline ends. CDR3 length: 15 residues. In DNA form, the CDR3 reads TGTGCCAGCAGCCAAGGGAGGAAGTTGCACACTGAAGCTTTCTTT. This gives the protein CASSQGRKLHTEAFF.